This T cell receptor beta chain appears in the sequencing data of a study of Ad26.COV2.S vaccination and SARS-CoV-2 variants. Points on this clone: Its antigen is unidentified.

Sequenced by immunoSEQ multiplex PCR; TCRdb stores in-frame clones only, minus some. In the table there are hundreds of thousands of clones, 90% of which are singletons. Whole-study results and caveats: Spike-specific CD8+ and CD4+ T cell responses reportedly showed substantial breadth after vaccination.

Treatment described: about 20 received Ad26.COV2.S at low or high dose, single or two shots; a few received placebo; per-sample allocation not given. It was on day 63 after the first vaccine or placebo injection that samples were taken. The germline gives CDR1 LNHNV, CDR2 YYDKDF (reference sequence). The CDR3 is 14 amino acids. The ends were cut back, 1 base at V and 1 base at J, with 8 bases in the middle. This sequence was found in a person between 18 and 65 years old who received the Ad26.COV2.S COVID-19 vaccine or a placebo. This specimen consisted of peripheral blood, obtained in a trial of Ad26.COV2.S vaccine versus placebo. This sequence joins TRBV15 and TRBJ2-7, with unresolved D. For the CDR3, the DNA is TGTGCCACCAGCAGAGGAGACGGGTCCTACGAGCAGTACTTC. Residues: CATSRGDGSYEQYF.